What follows are 32 T cell receptor beta chains derived from one specimen sequenced in a study of CD8 T cells in ankylosing spondylitis. In TCRdb, the 5' RACE reads were re-called with MiXCR into one record per CDR3 protein. Altogether around 150,000 distinct CDR3 sequences are present, around 19% being singletons, with the ten largest covering approximately 7.8%. The source material was blood, either unsorted or a sorted T cell fraction (not recorded which). The receptors shown here come from a male donor with ankylosing spondylitis or in good health (not recorded which).

This clonotype occurred many times. V gene TRBV5-1 combines with J gene TRBJ2-1; D not resolved. The germline gives CDR1 SGHRS, CDR2 YFSETQ. The CDR3 is 15 residues long. The ends were cut back, 0 bases at V and 7 bases at J, with 14 bases in the middle. CDR3 amino acids: CASSLASKSLNEQFF. CDR3 DNA: TGCGCCAGCAGCTTGGCCTCTAAGTCATTGAATGAGCAGTTCTTC.

Note on this clonotype: A junction boundary mismatches the germline segment, possibly from a read error. This chain links TRBV5-1 with TRBJ2-1, with 8 bases that match TRBD2. This CDR3 comprises 14 residues. Germline CDR1 is SGHRS and CDR2 is YFSETQ. The CDR3 region has the DNA TGCGCCAGCAGCTCCCGTGATTTTGGCGGGGGGAGAATCTTC. Translated, it gives CASSSRDFGGGRIF.

The chain carries TRBV5-6 and TRBJ2-1; D is undetermined. Germline V gene lookup returns CDR1 SGHDT and CDR2 YYEEEE. The CDR3 consists of 15 residues. The V end lost 4 bases, the J end lost 8 bases, and 19 bases lay between the germline ends. The CDR3 here is CASSLPVRVLHEQFF. CDR3 DNA: TGTGCCAGCAGCCTTCCCGTTAGGGTCCTCCATGAGCAGTTCTTC.

As concerns this clonotype: With a much larger clone just one base away, this may be a read error. This chain joins TRBV20-1 and TRBJ2-2; 8 positions agree with TRBD1. The CDR3 consists of 15 residues. Germline V gives CDR1 DFQATT, CDR2 SNEGSKA (reference sequence). CDR3 sequence: CSAGDRQGAGGELFF. DNA for the CDR3: TGCAGTGCTGGAGATCGGCAGGGGGCGGGCGGGGAGCTGTTTTTT.

V is TRBV11-3 and J is TRBJ2-3, with 9 positions matching TRBD2. The CDR3 is made up of 14 amino acids. The V gene end was trimmed by 8 bases and the J gene end by 4 bases; junction bases not matched to a gene: 7. From germline, CDR1 is SGHNT and CDR2 YENEEA. The CDR3 DNA is TGTGCCAGCTCTGCGCGGGAGGGCCCAGATACGCAGTATTTT. Translating it yields CASSAREGPDTQYF.

Only a few counts were recorded for this clonotype. The J gene is TRBJ2-1, the V gene TRBV19; TRBD2 agrees at 8 bases. Germline values: CDR1 LNHDA, CDR2 SQIVND (reference sequence). V trimming: 2 bases; J trimming: 9 bases; junction bases outside the gene matches: 9. The CDR3 sequence is 15 residues long. The CDR3: CASSIQAGEASEQFF. The CDR3 nucleotides read TGTGCCAGTAGTATACAAGCGGGAGAGGCAAGTGAGCAGTTCTTC.

This clonotype was detected ten times or more. The rearrangement joins TRBV2 to TRBJ1-2; D gene unclear. The germline V and J ends were trimmed by 11 bases and 6 bases, with 22 bases remaining between them. The CDR3 contains 14 residues. CDR1 SNHLY and CDR2 FYNNEI come from the germline V gene. CDR3 DNA sequence: TGTGCCGGATGGGGTTTGGAGGCAGACGATGGCTACACCTTC. Protein: CAGWGLEADDGYTF.

Many counts were recorded for this clonotype. The DNA of the CDR3 is TGCAGTGCTTCCCGTCCGGGGTTGGGCAATCAGCCCCAGCATTTT. This translates into CSASRPGLGNQPQHF. This chain connects TRBV20-1 to TRBJ1-5; D is uncertain. The CDR3 sequence is 15 residues long. CDR1 is DFQATT and CDR2 is SNEGSKA in the germline V gene (reference sequence). The V end lost 5 bases, the J end lost 2 bases, and 16 bases lay between the germline ends.

This clonotype was found a few times. The CDR3 nucleotides read TGTGCCAGCAGCCTAGGGGTAAGGCGGGATAACAACGAGCAGTACTTC. It codes for CASSLGVRRDNNEQYF. The chain uses TRBV4-2 and TRBJ2-7; TRBD2 is a possible D gene (6 bases). The CDR3 is 16 residues long. V was pared by 4 bases and J by 5 bases, with 21 bases between. CDR1 LGHNA and CDR2 YNFKEQ come from the germline V gene.

This clonotype occurred many times. The junction and the germline gene differ at one end; a read error may be behind it. The chain carries TRBV20-1 and TRBJ2-7; TRBD1 is a possible D gene (5 bases). This CDR3 spans 9 amino acids. Germline lookup yields CDR1 DFQATT and CDR2 SNEGSKA (reference sequence). CDR3 region: CSAYPPGHF. CDR3 in DNA: TGCAGTGCTTACCCTCCAGGGCACTTC.

Many counts were recorded for this clonotype. The chain joins TRBV5-1 to TRBJ1-5, with D unclear. The CDR3 is made up of 15 amino acids. CDR1 and CDR2 from the germline V gene are SGHRS and YFSETQ. V was clipped by 0 bases and J by 0 bases, with 7 bases between them. This CDR3 reads CASSLGQNSNQPQHF. Here the CDR3 DNA reads TGCGCCAGCAGCTTGGGGCAGAATAGCAATCAGCCCCAGCATTTT.

Only one count was recorded for this clonotype. Compared with germline, one end of the junction differs, possibly owing to a read error. The J gene is TRBJ2-6, the V gene TRBV5-1; no clear D. The CDR3 has 14 residues. Germline V gene data show CDR1 as SGHRS and CDR2 as YFSETQ. The CDR3 DNA is TGCACCAGCAGCCCGACCCCTGGGGCCAACGTCCTGACTTTC. Protein sequence: CTSSPTPGANVLTF. Combining the CDR3 with reference TRBV5-1 and TRBJ2-6 gives the whole variable domain KAGVTQTPRYLIKTRGQQVTLSCSPISGHRSVSWYQQTPGQGLQFLFEYFSETQRNKGNFPGRFSGRQFSNSRSEMNVSTLELGDSALYLCTSSPTPGANVLTFGAGSRLTVL.

The sample holds many counts of this clonotype. CDR3 region: CSARVGFDEQFF. The CDR3 nucleotides read TGCAGTGCTAGAGTGGGGTTCGATGAGCAGTTCTTC. The V call is TRBV20-1, the J call TRBJ2-1; no clear D. The CDR3 contains 12 residues. The V end lost 1 base, the J end lost 8 bases, and 9 bases lay between the germline ends. Germline V gives CDR1 DFQATT, CDR2 SNEGSKA (reference sequence).

Remarks on this clonotype: The junction does not match germline at one end; this may be a read error. This chain joins TRBV7-2 and TRBJ1-1; 10 bases match TRBD1. The germline V gene has CDR1 SGHTA and CDR2 FQGNSA. The CDR3 runs 14 residues. The CDR3 nucleotides are TGTGCCAGCAGCTCGGACAGGGGGGGCACTGTAGCTTTCTTT. Translating it yields CASSSDRGGTVAFF. Complete variable domain (other parts from reference TRBV7-2 and TRBJ1-1): GAGVSQSPSNKVTEKGKDVELRCDPISGHTALYWYRQSLGQGLEFLIYFQGNSAPDKSGLPSDRFSAERTGGSVSTLTIQRTQQEDSAVYLCASSSDRGGTVAFFGQGTRLTVV.

This clonotype has more than one count but fewer than ten. The chain carries TRBV14 and TRBJ2-1; D not resolved. Germline lookup yields CDR1 SGHDN and CDR2 FVKESK. This CDR3 region has 15 residues. V was cut by 2 bases and J by 0 bases, with 8 bases left in between. CDR3 in amino acids: CASSQTKRSYNEQFF. The CDR3 DNA reads TGTGCCAGCAGCCAAACTAAGCGCTCCTACAATGAGCAGTTCTTC.

This clonotype has only a few counts. The chain links TRBV27 to TRBJ1-1, with D perhaps matching TRBD1 (6 bases). Germline-derived CDR1 and CDR2 are MNHEY and SMNVEV (reference sequence). V was cut by 8 bases and J by 0 bases, with 13 bases left in between. The CDR3 sequence is 14 residues long. CDR3 sequence (DNA): TGTGCCAGCTTCCTCGGGACATTGAACACTGAAGCTTTCTTT. Translation gives CASFLGTLNTEAFF.

This clonotype came up many times. J is TRBJ2-1 and V is TRBV9; TRBD2 agrees at 12 bases. Germline-derived CDR1 and CDR2 are SGDLS and YYNGEE. This CDR3 spans 17 amino acids. J gave up 6 bases and V 2 bases, and 9 bases lay outside the gene matches. CDR3 nucleotide sequence: TGTGCCAGCAGCGTTTTGACTAGCGGGAGTTACTCCAATGAGCAGTTCTTC. Its translation: CASSVLTSGSYSNEQFF.

The table lists this clonotype with a few counts. CDR3 sequence reads: CASSTLRTADTQYF. CDR3 DNA: TGTGCCAGCAGCACGCTGCGTACGGCAGATACGCAGTATTTT. The J gene is TRBJ2-3, the V gene TRBV11-2; D unclear. Germline CDR1 and CDR2: SGHAT and FQNNGV. V lost 5 bases and J 4 bases, leaving 13 bases between the germline ends. This CDR3 has 14 amino acids.

The CDR3 nucleotides are TGTGCCAGTAGTATCGGGTCGGGCGGCTCTAGCACAGATACGCAGTATTTT. It translates to CASSIGSGGSSTDTQYF. The J gene is TRBJ2-3, the V gene TRBV19, with no clear D. Trimming cost V 3 bases and J 0 bases, with 16 bases left between them. Germline CDR1 LNHDA, CDR2 SQIVND (reference sequence). The CDR3 runs to 17 residues.

The chain combines TRBV2 with TRBJ2-1; TRBD1 or TRBD2 may be the D gene (5 bases each). V lost 8 bases and J lost 4, with 15 bases in between. CDR3 length: 14 amino acids. From germline, CDR1 is SNHLY and CDR2 FYNNEI. The CDR3 sequence: CASGDPTPYNEQFF. The CDR3 DNA reads TGTGCCAGCGGGGACCCTACGCCTTACAATGAGCAGTTCTTC.

The chain recombines TRBV6-1 with TRBJ1-2; 12 bases line up with TRBD1. CDR3 size: 16 residues. From germline, CDR1 is MNHNS and CDR2 SASEGT. Unmatched junction bases numbered 10, after V lost 4 bases and J lost 7 bases. Written as DNA, the CDR3 is TGTGCCAGCAGTGGGGGTTGGGGACAGGGGGCGGCTGGCTACACCTTC. As protein: CASSGGWGQGAAGYTF.

The chain uses TRBV12-3 or TRBV12-4 and TRBJ2-5; 9 bases are shared with TRBD2. The CDR3 has 16 amino acids. V shed 2 bases and J 2 bases; nucleotides not matched to a gene: 6. CDR3 in amino acids: CASSLLAGPLQETQYF. The DNA of the CDR3 is TGTGCCAGCAGTTTACTAGCGGGACCATTGCAAGAGACCCAGTACTTC.

This clonotype was counted ten times or more. The chain recombines TRBV20-1 with TRBJ1-1; no definite D call. Looked up from germline, CDR1 is DFQATT and CDR2 is SNEGSKA (reference sequence). Trimming removed 0 bases from V and 0 bases from J, with 8 bases in between. CDR3 length: 14 amino acids. The DNA for the CDR3 is TGCAGTGCTAGAGATCGTGACATGAACACTGAAGCTTTCTTT. Amino acid sequence: CSARDRDMNTEAFF.

This chain links TRBV7-9 with TRBJ2-5; 9 bases are a match to TRBD1. Germline assignment: CDR1 SEHNR and CDR2 FQNEAQ (reference sequence). The CDR3 consists of 18 residues. V was pared by 4 bases and J by 3 bases, with 15 bases of the junction left unmatched. The CDR3 loop is CASSWSPMEDRGKETQYF. The CDR3 region has the DNA TGTGCCAGCAGCTGGAGCCCCATGGAGGACAGGGGAAAAGAGACCCAGTACTTC.

This clonotype was seen at least ten times. The V call is TRBV20-1, the J call TRBJ2-5; 7 bases are shared with TRBD2. Looked up from germline, CDR1 is DFQATT and CDR2 is SNEGSKA (reference sequence). V lost 6 bases to trimming and J lost 5 bases; unmatched junction nucleotides: 12. This CDR3 is built from 14 residues. The CDR3 DNA reads as TGCAGTGCCCGCGAAGGACTAGTCTCTGAGACCCAGTACTTC. Translation gives CSAREGLVSETQYF.

V is TRBV29-1 and J is TRBJ1-1, with D perhaps TRBD1 (6 bases). Trimming took 4 bases from V and 0 from J, leaving 18 bases between them. Germline V gives CDR1 SQVTM, CDR2 ANQGSEA. The CDR3 spans 16 residues. The CDR3, as DNA: TGCAGCGTTGTGGGGGCTCAAGGGAGCTTGAACACTGAAGCTTTCTTT. Protein product: CSVVGAQGSLNTEAFF.

This clonotype was observed at least ten times. The V and J genes are TRBV19 and TRBJ2-2; 13 nucleotides line up with TRBD2. The ends lost 6 bases at V and 3 bases at J; junction bases unmatched: 7. The CDR3 covers 17 residues. Germline V gene sequence: CDR1 LNHDA, CDR2 SQIVND (reference sequence). CDR3 amino acids: CASSIGTSGTYTGELFF. CDR3 nucleotides: TGTGCCAGTAGCATCGGGACTAGCGGGACCTACACCGGGGAGCTGTTTTTT.

This clonotype was detected many times. The chain links TRBV6-5 to TRBJ1-3; 10 nucleotides align to TRBD1. V gave up 0 bases and J gave up 2 bases; unmatched junction bases: 4. The CDR3 runs to 17 residues. Germline-derived CDR1 and CDR2 are MNHEY and SVGAGI. CDR3 loop: CASSYSPTGGAGNTIYF. DNA of the CDR3: TGTGCCAGCAGTTACTCTCCGACAGGGGGCGCTGGAAACACCATATATTTT.

This chain joins TRBV2 and TRBJ2-1; D gene uncertain. Germline CDR1 and CDR2: SNHLY and FYNNEI. The CDR3 is 12 residues long. Trimming pared 1 base from V and 10 bases from J, leaving 8 bases between. The CDR3 bases are TGTGCCAGCAGTGAAGTCCTGGGGGAGCAGTTCTTC. This encodes CASSEVLGEQFF.

The table lists this clonotype with many counts. The rearrangement links TRBV10-3 to TRBJ1-1; 7 bases agree with TRBD1. V gave up 0 bases and J gave up 1 base; unmatched junction bases: 2. The CDR3 runs 15 residues. Germline loops: CDR1 ENHRY, CDR2 SYGVKD. CDR3 DNA: TGTGCCATCAGTGAGTCGACAGGGACGAACACTGAAGCTTTCTTT. Its translation is CAISESTGTNTEAFF.

This clonotype was counted only a few times. The rearrangement links TRBV7-2 to TRBJ2-3; the D is unclear. V gave up 1 base and J gave up 3 bases, with 8 bases separating them. The CDR3 loop spans 14 amino acids. The V gene's germline CDR1 is SGHTA and CDR2 FQGNSA. For the CDR3, the DNA is TGTGCCAGCAGCTTAGTTTTTTCGACAGATACGCAGTATTTT. This sequence encodes CASSLVFSTDTQYF.

A few counts support this clonotype. The chain combines TRBV29-1 with TRBJ1-2, with 7 bases identical to TRBD1. The germline V gene has CDR1 SQVTM and CDR2 ANQGSEA. V lost 0 bases, J lost 3 bases, and 7 bases stayed unmatched. This CDR3 is 15 amino acids long. CDR3 bases: TGCAGCGTTGAAGATAATCTCGACAGGGACTATGGCTACACCTTC. It codes for CSVEDNLDRDYGYTF.